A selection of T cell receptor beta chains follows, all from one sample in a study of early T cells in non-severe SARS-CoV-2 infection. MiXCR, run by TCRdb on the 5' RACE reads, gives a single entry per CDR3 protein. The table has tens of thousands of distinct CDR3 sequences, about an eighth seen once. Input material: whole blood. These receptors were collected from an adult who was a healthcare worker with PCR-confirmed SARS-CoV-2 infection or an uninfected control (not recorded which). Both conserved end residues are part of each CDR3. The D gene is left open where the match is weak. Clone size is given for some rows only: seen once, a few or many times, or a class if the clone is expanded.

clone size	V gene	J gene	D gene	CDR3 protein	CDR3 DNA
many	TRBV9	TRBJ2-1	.	CASSVRVASEYNEQFF	TGTGCCAGCAGCGTAAGGGTGGCTAGTGAGTACAATGAGCAGTTCTTC
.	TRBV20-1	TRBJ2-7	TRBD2	CSAPGTTGLAGRYEQYF	TGCAGTGCGCCCGGGACGACCGGACTAGCGGGACGGTACGAGCAGTACTTC
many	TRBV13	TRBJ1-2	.	CASSFGTNYGYTF	TGTGCCAGCAGCTTCGGCACGAACTATGGCTACACCTTC
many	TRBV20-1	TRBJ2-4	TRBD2	CSASTSGGGYIQYF	TGCAGTGCTTCGACTAGCGGGGGGGGTTACATTCAGTACTTC
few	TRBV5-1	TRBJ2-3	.	CASSLVDPSTDTQYF	TGCGCCAGCAGCTTGGTGGATCCTAGCACAGATACGCAGTATTTT
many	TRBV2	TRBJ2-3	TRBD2	CASSDNRLATDTQYF	TGTGCCAGCAGTGATAATAGACTAGCGACAGATACGCAGTATTTT
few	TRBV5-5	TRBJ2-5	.	CASRRADRQETQYF	TGTGCCAGCAGAAGGGCGGACAGACAAGAGACCCAGTACTTC
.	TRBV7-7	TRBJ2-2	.	CASSPRGAGELFF	TGTGCTAGCAGTCCCCGTGGGGCCGGGGAGCTGTTTTTT
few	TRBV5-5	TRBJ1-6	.	CASSSNSQDNSPLHF	TGTGCCAGCAGCTCGAATAGCCAAGATAATTCACCCCTCCACTTT
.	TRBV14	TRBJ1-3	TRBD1	CASSQGTGRTAGNTIYF	TGTGCCAGCAGCCAAGGGACAGGGAGGACAGCTGGAAACACCATATATTTT
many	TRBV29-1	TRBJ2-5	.	CSVGPRLQETQYF	TGCAGCGTTGGACCTAGACTACAAGAGACCCAGTACTTC
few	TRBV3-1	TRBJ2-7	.	CASEGGGGEQYF	TGTGCCAGCGAAGGGGGAGGAGGCGAGCAGTACTTC
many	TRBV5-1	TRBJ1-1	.	CASSLGPEGLTLEAFF	TGCGCCAGCAGCTTGGGCCCAGAGGGTCTCACCCTTGAAGCTTTCTTT
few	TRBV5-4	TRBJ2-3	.	CASSLGVNTDTQYF	TGTGCCAGCAGCTTGGGGGTTAACACAGATACGCAGTATTTT
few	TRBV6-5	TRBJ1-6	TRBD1	CASRPTGFSPLHF	TGTGCCAGCAGACCGACAGGGTTTTCACCCCTCCACTTT
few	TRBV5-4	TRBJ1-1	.	CASSLPAQPRGTEAFF	TGTGCCAGCAGCTTACCCGCACAGCCCCGCGGAACTGAAGCTTTCTTT
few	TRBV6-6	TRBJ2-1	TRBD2	CASSYESGRDNEQFF	TGTGCCAGCAGTTACGAGAGCGGGAGGGACAATGAGCAGTTCTTC
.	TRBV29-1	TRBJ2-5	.	CSVEDSRKPGKRETQYF	TGCAGCGTTGAAGACTCCCGCAAACCCGGGAAGCGAGAGACCCAGTACTTC
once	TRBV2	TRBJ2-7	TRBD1	CASTRGQGYEQYF	TGTGCCAGCACCCGGGGACAGGGCTACGAGCAGTACTTC
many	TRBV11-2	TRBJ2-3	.	CASSLAGRDTQYF	TGTGCCAGCAGCTTAGCCGGCCGGGATACGCAGTATTTT
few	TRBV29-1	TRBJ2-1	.	CSVEEYNEQFF	TGCAGCGTTGAAGAATACAATGAGCAGTTCTTC
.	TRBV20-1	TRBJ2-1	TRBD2	CSTRTSSNEQFF	TGCAGTACTAGGACTAGCTCTAATGAGCAGTTCTTC
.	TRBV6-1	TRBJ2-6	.	CASSEGWKGGANVLTF	TGTGCCAGCAGTGAAGGGTGGAAGGGTGGGGCCAACGTCCTGACTTTC
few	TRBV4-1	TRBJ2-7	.	CASSQDRELNPSYEQYF	TGCGCCAGCAGCCAAGATCGGGAGTTAAACCCCTCCTACGAGCAGTACTTC
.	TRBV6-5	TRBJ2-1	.	CASSRLGTLLGNEQFF	TGTGCCAGCAGTAGACTAGGAACTTTGTTGGGTAATGAGCAGTTCTTC
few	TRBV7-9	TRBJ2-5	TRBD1	CASSPGTGRGETQYF	TGTGCCAGCAGCCCCGGGACAGGGAGAGGGGAGACCCAGTACTTC
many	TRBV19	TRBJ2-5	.	CASSIGASTDQETQYF	TGTGCCAGTAGTATCGGCGCCTCGACAGACCAAGAGACCCAGTACTTC
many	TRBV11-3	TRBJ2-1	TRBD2	CASSSPASGNNEQFF	TGTGCCAGCAGCTCACCGGCTAGCGGAAACAATGAGCAGTTCTTC
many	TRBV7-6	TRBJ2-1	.	CASSLEFIRPFNEQFF	TGTGCCAGCAGCTTAGAGTTTATCCGGCCCTTCAATGAGCAGTTCTTC
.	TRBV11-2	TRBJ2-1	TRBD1	CASSLDQQGLSDEQFF	TGTGCCAGCAGCTTAGATCAACAGGGGCTTTCGGATGAGCAGTTCTTC
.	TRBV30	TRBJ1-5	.	CAWSVEEYQPQHF	TGTGCCTGGAGTGTAGAAGAGTATCAGCCCCAGCATTTT
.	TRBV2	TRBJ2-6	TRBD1	CASSRQGLSGANVLTF	TGTGCCAGCAGTCGACAGGGGCTGTCTGGGGCCAACGTCCTGACTTTC
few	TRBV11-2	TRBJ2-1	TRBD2	CASSSPSGPSYNEQFF	TGTGCCAGCAGCTCCCCTAGCGGGCCCTCCTACAATGAGCAGTTCTTC
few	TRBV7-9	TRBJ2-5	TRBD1	CASSLEARQGRETQYF	TGTGCCAGCAGCTTAGAGGCCCGACAGGGGAGAGAGACCCAGTACTTC
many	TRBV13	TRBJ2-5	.	CASSLGTVQETQYF	TGTGCCAGCAGCTTAGGTACCGTCCAAGAGACCCAGTACTTC
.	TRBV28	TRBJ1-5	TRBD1	CASSLRGTVNQPQHF	TGTGCCAGCAGCCTCAGGGGGACGGTCAATCAGCCCCAGCATTTT
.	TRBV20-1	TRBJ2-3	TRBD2	CSARTSPDTQYF	TGCAGTGCTCGGACTAGCCCAGATACGCAGTATTTT
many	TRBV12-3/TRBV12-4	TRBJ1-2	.	CASSFPLLRGYTF	TGTGCCAGCAGTTTCCCCCTCTTGAGGGGCTACACCTTC
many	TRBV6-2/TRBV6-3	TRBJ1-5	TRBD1	CASSYRTGGQPQHF	TGTGCCAGCAGTTACCGGACAGGGGGCCAGCCCCAGCATTTT
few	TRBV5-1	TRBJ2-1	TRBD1	CASSPTGGNEQFF	TGCGCCAGCAGCCCGACAGGGGGCAATGAGCAGTTCTTC
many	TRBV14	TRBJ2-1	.	CASSQASWAEQFF	TGTGCCAGCAGCCAAGCGTCGTGGGCTGAGCAGTTCTTC
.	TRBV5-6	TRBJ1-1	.	CASSYGTEAFF	TGTGCCAGCAGCTACGGGACTGAAGCTTTCTTT
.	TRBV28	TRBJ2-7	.	CASSLPSGSFYEQYF	TGTGCCAGCAGTTTACCCTCCGGGTCCTTCTACGAGCAGTACTTC
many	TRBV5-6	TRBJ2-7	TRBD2	CASSFLGRALGEQYF	TGTGCCAGCAGCTTTCTCGGGAGGGCCCTGGGGGAGCAGTACTTC
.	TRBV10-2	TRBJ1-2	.	CASSESSSRDYGYTF	TGCGCCAGCAGTGAGTCCAGTTCCCGAGACTATGGCTACACCTTC
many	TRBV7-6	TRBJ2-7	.	CASSLGPPYEQYF	TGTGCTAGCAGCCTCGGGCCCCCCTACGAGCAGTACTTC
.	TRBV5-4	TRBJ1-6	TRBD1	CASSPRQGLNSPLHF	TGTGCCAGCAGCCCAAGACAGGGCCTAAATTCACCCCTCCACTTT
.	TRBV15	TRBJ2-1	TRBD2	CVTSDRLAGNEQFF	TGTGTCACCAGCGACCGACTAGCTGGGAATGAGCAGTTCTTC
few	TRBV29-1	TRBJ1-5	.	CSVAVGEGQPQHF	TGCAGCGTTGCTGTGGGGGAGGGTCAGCCCCAGCATTTT
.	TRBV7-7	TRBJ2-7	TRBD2	CASSLLAGPSYEQYF	TGTGCTAGCAGCCTCCTAGCGGGACCCTCCTACGAGCAGTACTTC
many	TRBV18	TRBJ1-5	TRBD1	CASSPGTGLQPQHF	TGTGCCAGCTCACCTGGGACAGGTCTCCAGCCCCAGCATTTT
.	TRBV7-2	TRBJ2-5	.	CASSDGPYRETQYF	TGTGCCAGCAGCGACGGCCCCTATCGAGAGACCCAGTACTTC
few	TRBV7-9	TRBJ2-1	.	CASSLPGFLSDYNEQFF	TGTGCCAGCAGCCTCCCGGGGTTTCTGTCAGACTACAATGAGCAGTTCTTC